Listed here are 23 T cell receptor beta chains from one sample, sequenced in a study of lymphopenia after photon versus proton radiotherapy. Some clones are missing from TCRdb's copy, which holds only in-frame ones; the method was immunoSEQ multiplex PCR. The top ten clones hold around 2.2% of a sample with 70,000 or so clones, about nine tenths of them seen once. The specimen was peripheral blood, collected from a patient treated with photon-based radiotherapy. All receptors come from a woman in her thirties or forties with cholangiocarcinoma.

V usage is TRBV6-5 and J usage is TRBJ1-4, with no clear D. V was trimmed by 0 bases and J by 0 bases, leaving 5 bases between them. Germline V CDR1 and CDR2: MNHEY, SVGAGI. The CDR3 runs 15 residues. In DNA, the CDR3 is TGTGCCAGCAGTTACTCACCAGCAACTAATGAAAAACTGTTTTTT. Protein product: CASSYSPATNEKLFF.

V usage is TRBV5-1 and J usage is TRBJ2-1; 12 bases match TRBD2. The CDR3 length is 16 residues. Trimming took 4 bases from V and 2 from J; bases not matched to a gene: 4. CDR1 SGHRS and CDR2 YFSETQ come from the germline V gene. CDR3 coding DNA: TGCGCCAGCAGCAAAGGGACTAGCGGGCCCTACAATGAGCAGTTCTTC. Its translation is CASSKGTSGPYNEQFF.

Of note for this clone: The sample contains more than one DNA sequence encoding this CDR3. This rearrangement joins TRBV9 to TRBJ2-4; possibly TRBD2 for D (6 bases). Deletions cut 0 bases from V and 10 bases from J, with 20 bases between. This CDR3 comprises 16 residues. Germline lookup yields CDR1 SGDLS and CDR2 YYNGEE. CDR3 coding DNA: TGTGCCAGCAGCGTAGTTCTTCCCGGAGGGCGGAGGATTCAGTACTTC. Amino acids: CASSVVLPGGRRIQYF.

This clone was observed a handful of times. The J gene is TRBJ1-6, the V gene TRBV9, with D possibly being TRBD1 (6 bases). CDR1 and CDR2 (germline): SGDLS, YYNGEE. Trimming left V 0 bases short and J 7 bases short, with 11 bases between. The length of the CDR3 is 15 residues. This CDR3 reads CASSVVGHSNSPLHF. The DNA for the CDR3 is TGTGCCAGCAGCGTAGTGGGACATTCGAATTCACCCCTCCACTTT.

The chain recombines TRBV5-1 with TRBJ1-6; perhaps TRBD1 as D (5 bases). V lost 4 bases, J lost 10 bases, and 12 bases lay in between. Looked up from germline, CDR1 is SGHRS and CDR2 is YFSETQ. CDR3 length: 13 residues. The CDR3 DNA reads as TGCGCCAGCAGCCCGGAAGGGACGTCACCCCTCCACTTT. It translates to CASSPEGTSPLHF.

The chain links TRBV19 to TRBJ1-1; no firm D call. Germline CDR1 reads LNHDA; CDR2 reads SQIVND (reference sequence). The CDR3 spans 15 residues. V lost 8 bases, J lost 5 bases, and 21 bases lay in between. CDR3 nucleotides: TGTGCCAGTTTTTCTCCTTACAGCGTTGGGACTGAAGCTTTCTTT. Protein product: CASFSPYSVGTEAFF.

The J gene is TRBJ1-2, the V gene TRBV5-3; D gene unclear. TRBV5-3 has ORF status, its function being uncertain. The CDR3 has 18 amino acids. Trimming pared 0 bases from V and 0 bases from J, leaving 18 bases between. The CDR3 DNA is TGTGCCAGAAGCTTGGTACAAGGCCCGAACAGTACTAACTATGGCTACACCTTC. The encoded protein is CARSLVQGPNSTNYGYTF.

The V and J genes are TRBV6-1 and TRBJ1-5; 10 bases line up with TRBD1. Germline CDR1 and CDR2: MNHNS and SASEGT. This CDR3 comprises 15 residues. The V and J ends lost 8 bases and 6 bases, in that order; junction bases with no gene match: 10. The CDR3, as DNA: TGTGCCAGCGTCGAGACAGGGGGCAAAGTTCAGCCCCAGCATTTT. Translating it yields CASVETGGKVQPQHF.

CDR3 sequence (DNA): TGTGCCAGCAGTTTAGGGGGGGTTGCTGGCTACACCTTC. The encoded protein is CASSLGGVAGYTF. This sequence joins TRBV28 and TRBJ1-2, with D perhaps TRBD1 (5 bases). The ends were cut back, 2 bases at V and 7 bases at J, with 11 bases in the middle. The length of the CDR3 is 13 residues. Germline V lookup: CDR1 MDHEN, CDR2 SYDVKM.

The count of this clone is one. The chain employs TRBV27 and TRBJ2-7, with 9 bases aligning to TRBD1. The junction had 10 bases not matched to a gene; V was cut back by 5 bases and J by 5 bases. The germline gives CDR1 MNHEY, CDR2 SMNVEV (reference sequence). This CDR3 contains 15 residues. The CDR3 nucleotides read TGTGCCAGCAGTCCGTCCACCGGGACAGGGAACGAGCAGTACTTC. It translates to CASSPSTGTGNEQYF.

The chain combines TRBV7-9 with TRBJ1-5; TRBD1 agrees at 7 bases. V lost 5 bases to trimming and J lost 3 bases; unmatched junction nucleotides: 4. Looked up from germline, CDR1 is SEHNR and CDR2 is FQNEAQ (reference sequence). The CDR3 is 14 residues long. The CDR3 sequence: CASSMTGNNQPQHF. The CDR3 bases are TGTGCCAGCAGCATGACAGGGAACAATCAGCCCCAGCATTTT.

The rearrangement links TRBV7-2 to TRBJ2-4, with 7 bases that match TRBD2. Germline trimming cut 4 bases from V and 6 bases from J; bases unmatched to any gene: 15. The germline CDR1 and CDR2 sequences are SGHTA and FQGNSA. The CDR3 runs 17 residues. This CDR3 reads CASSWGFSAGSGNIQYF. CDR3 nucleotide sequence: TGTGCCAGCAGCTGGGGGTTTTCAGCGGGATCCGGAAACATTCAGTACTTC.

J is TRBJ1-4 and V is TRBV9; 8 bases line up with TRBD1. With V trimmed by 4 bases and J by 5 bases, 7 bases remained unmatched. This CDR3 spans 15 amino acids. Germline V gives CDR1 SGDLS, CDR2 YYNGEE. The CDR3 is CASSLQQGENEKLFF. In nucleotides, the CDR3 is TGTGCCAGCAGCCTTCAACAGGGGGAAAATGAAAAACTGTTTTTT.

The chain combines TRBV30 with TRBJ1-2, with 9 bases identical to TRBD1. The CDR3 is 12 residues long. V shed 3 bases and J 5 bases; nucleotides not matched to a gene: 1. Germline V lookup: CDR1 GTSNPN, CDR2 SVGIG (reference sequence). CDR3 residues: CAWRTGGYGYTF. The CDR3 nucleotides read TGTGCCTGGAGGACAGGGGGTTATGGCTACACCTTC.

The chain is built from TRBV27 and TRBJ2-5; the D gene could be TRBD1 or TRBD2 (6 bases each). This CDR3 region has 14 residues. Trimming shortened V by 10 bases and J by 1 base, and 16 bases separated the two germline ends. The germline V gene encodes CDR1 MNHEY and CDR2 SMNVEV (reference sequence). The CDR3: CATSRGASQETQYF. DNA for the CDR3: TGTGCCACATCGAGGGGGGCAAGCCAAGAGACCCAGTACTTC.

CDR3 amino acids: CASSGRQGLGGYTF. The DNA of the CDR3 is TGTGCCAGCAGTGGAAGGCAGGGGTTGGGTGGCTACACCTTC. The genes are TRBV2 and TRBJ1-2, with D possibly matching TRBD1 (6 bases). The CDR3 has 14 amino acids. The germline gives CDR1 SNHLY, CDR2 FYNNEI. Trimming pared 4 bases from V and 7 bases from J, leaving 16 bases between.

The rearrangement links TRBV19 to TRBJ1-3; no clear D. This CDR3 region has 16 residues. Looked up from germline, CDR1 is LNHDA and CDR2 is SQIVND (reference sequence). V was shortened by 5 bases and J by 1 base, with 15 bases between the two germline ends. CDR3 sequence: CASSVRQFLSGNTIYF. For the CDR3, the DNA is TGTGCCAGTAGTGTAAGACAATTTTTGTCTGGAAACACCATATATTTT.

This clone came up once. The chain uses TRBV15 and TRBJ2-2; D gene uncertain. This CDR3 comprises 13 residues. Germline CDR1 reads LNHNV; CDR2 reads YYDKDF (reference sequence). Trimming took 2 bases from V and 2 from J, leaving 3 bases between them. CDR3 coding DNA: TGTGCCACCAGCAGAATCAACACCGGGGAGCTGTTTTTT. This encodes CATSRINTGELFF.

In DNA form, the CDR3 reads TGTGCCAGCAGGACCGGGACACTCTCTAACTATGGCTACACCTTC. It codes for CASRTGTLSNYGYTF. The rearrangement uses TRBV28 and TRBJ1-2, with D maybe TRBD1 (6 bases). The CDR3 loop spans 15 amino acids. Germline V lookup: CDR1 MDHEN, CDR2 SYDVKM. Trimming pared 6 bases from V and 0 bases from J, leaving 14 bases between.

This clone has more than one count but fewer than ten. J is TRBJ1-1 and V is TRBV9, with D possibly matching TRBD1 (6 bases). V gave up 1 base and J gave up 3 bases, with 10 bases separating them. There are 14 residues in the CDR3. The germline CDR1 and CDR2 sequences are SGDLS and YYNGEE. CDR3 sequence reads: CASSVSGDDTEAFF. CDR3 DNA: TGTGCCAGCAGCGTATCAGGGGATGACACTGAAGCTTTCTTT.

This chain uses TRBV4-3 with TRBJ2-3; 8 nucleotides match TRBD2. J lost 3 bases, V lost 4 bases, and 12 bases had no gene match. The CDR3 length is 17 residues. Germline values: CDR1 LGHNA, CDR2 YSLEER. CDR3 nucleotides: TGCGCCAGCAGCCGAAGATACCGGGAGGGAGAGACAGATACGCAGTATTTT. Its protein is CASSRRYREGETDTQYF.

This chain connects TRBV4-1 to TRBJ1-1, with 7 bases matching TRBD1. The CDR3 length is 16 residues. The junction had 14 bases not matched to a gene; V was cut back by 5 bases and J by 5 bases. Germline V lookup: CDR1 MGHRA, CDR2 YSYEKL. This chain's CDR3 is CASSEMTGRETTEAFF. For the CDR3, the DNA is TGCGCCAGCAGCGAGATGACAGGGAGGGAGACGACTGAAGCTTTCTTT.

This clone appeared once. The V and J genes are TRBV4-1 and TRBJ2-3; D possibly corresponds to TRBD2 (5 bases). The CDR3 covers 17 residues. Trimming stripped 0 bases from V and 4 bases from J, with 17 bases between. Germline CDR1 is MGHRA and CDR2 is YSYEKL. In DNA form, the CDR3 reads TGCGCCAGCAGCCAAGACCGGGCTAGCCTCCCCCCAGATACGCAGTATTTT. It translates to CASSQDRASLPPDTQYF.